This TCR beta chain originates from a study of cytomegalovirus exposure and HLA in healthy donors. 60 Vbeta and 13 Jbeta primers were used in PCR. Authors' methods: The authors later counted roughly 79 million unique TCR beta chains, 8.5 million to 13 million of them shared. Assay used: immunoSEQ multiplex PCR; TCRdb lists only in-frame clones, some missing. V, J and clone size are those of that table, while D and trimming were read from the DNA. Of some 150,000 clones in the sample, roughly 80% were seen once. Findings of the study overall: Diagnosis of cytomegalovirus status made by the classifier reportedly showed high specificity and sensitivity. In an earlier analysis, most TCR beta V segments were productive about 87% or about 30% of the time. In most subjects, TCR beta sequences reportedly gave accurate predictions of HLA-A and HLA-B alleles.

A note on this clone: Its antigen is not identified.

V was cut by 5 bases and J by 5 bases, with 24 bases left in between. Germline CDR1 reads SGHNT; CDR2 reads YENEEA. The CDR3 is 17 amino acids. The source is a boy aged 2 to 10 in good health and CMV-seronegative. Sequenced input: PBMCs. The V call is TRBV11-3, the J call TRBJ2-5; maybe TRBD1 (6 bases). As DNA, the CDR3 is TGTGCCAGCAGCGGCCAGGGTGTGTGGGGGCAACGGGAGACCCAGTACTTC. Protein sequence: CASSGQGVWGQRETQYF.